These 4 T cell receptor beta chains came from one sample sequenced in a study of cytomegalovirus exposure and HLA in healthy donors. PCR involved 60 Vbeta and 13 Jbeta primers. The method was immunoSEQ multiplex PCR; TCRdb's version includes in-frame clones alone and lacks a portion of them. The repertoire consists of more than 150,000 clones, with roughly 88% occurring once and the leading ten covering 1% to 1.5%. The specimen was PBMCs. These receptors were collected from a girl aged 2 to 10 in good health and CMV-seropositive.

The chain carries TRBV19 and TRBJ1-5, with 9 nucleotides matching TRBD1. The CDR3 is 15 residues long. Trimming cost V 0 bases and J 7 bases; bases outside gene matches: 4. Germline CDR1 is LNHDA and CDR2 is SQIVND (reference sequence). For the CDR3, the DNA is TGTGCCAGTAGTATAGAGGGACAGGGAGAACAGCCCCAGCATTTT. It translates to CASSIEGQGEQPQHF.

The V gene is TRBV9, the J gene TRBJ1-6, with D maybe TRBD1 (6 bases). V gave up 0 bases and J gave up 8 bases, with 18 bases separating them. CDR1 SGDLS and CDR2 YYNGEE come from the germline V gene. The CDR3 contains 17 residues. DNA for the CDR3: TGTGCCAGCAGCGTAGAAGTGGGGGGGCCCCCGGATTCACCCCTCCACTTT. As protein: CASSVEVGGPPDSPLHF.

The chain uses TRBV5-6 and TRBJ2-5; tentative D call: TRBD1 (5 bases). There are 13 residues in the CDR3. Germline values: CDR1 SGHDT, CDR2 YYEEEE. V lost 4 bases and J lost 3, with 10 bases in between. The CDR3 region has the DNA TGTGCCAGCAGCCTAGGGGCAGAAGAGACCCAGTACTTC. It is translated as CASSLGAEETQYF.

The chain uses TRBV11-3 and TRBJ2-7; TRBD2 might be the D (5 bases). CDR3 length equals 13 residues. Germline values: CDR1 SGHNT, CDR2 YENEEA. V dropped 0 bases and J dropped 2 bases, with 5 bases sitting between them. The CDR3 loop is CASSLDGTYEQYF. DNA of the CDR3: TGTGCCAGCAGCTTAGACGGGACCTACGAGCAGTACTTC.